A single sample is the source of the 4 T cell receptor beta chains below, sequenced in a study of T cells in Graves' hyperthyroidism and ophthalmopathy. RNA transcripts provided the source from which TCR beta CDR3 regions were amplified. First-round RT-PCR of the TCR CDR3 relied on the HTBI primer set. TCRdb used MiXCR to reprocess the multiplex PCR reads, holding one entry per CDR3 protein. Of 600,000 or so distinct CDR3 sequences in the sample, around 15% were seen once. The sequencing input was blood. These receptors were collected from a woman aged 25 to 45 with Graves' hyperthyroidism.

There are many counts of this clonotype. The genes are TRBV5-5 and TRBJ2-1; 9 nucleotides align to TRBD2. This CDR3 region has 15 residues. The V gene's germline CDR1 is SGHKS and CDR2 YYEKEE (reference sequence). V was pared by 2 bases and J by 5 bases, with 5 bases of the junction left unmatched. The CDR3: CASSLWLAGNNEQFF. The DNA of the CDR3 is TGTGCCAGCAGCTTATGGCTAGCGGGAAACAATGAGCAGTTCTTC. The variable domain in full, with the rest retrieved from reference TRBV5-5 and TRBJ2-1, is DAGVTQSPTHLIKTRGQQVTLRCSPISGHKSVSWYQQVLGQGPQFIFQYYEKEERGRGNFPDRFSARQFPNYSSELNVNALLLGDSALYLCASSLWLAGNNEQFFGPGTRLTVL.

This clonotype was found a few times. The genes are TRBV12-3 or TRBV12-4 and TRBJ1-6; D is undetermined. The CDR3 length is 12 residues. V lost 3 bases to trimming and J lost 10 bases, with 7 bases between them. The CDR3 region is CASSLQLSPLHF. The CDR3 bases are TGTGCCAGCAGTTTGCAGTTATCACCCCTCCACTTT.

In its sample, this clonotype was seen many times. The junction and the germline gene differ at one end; a read error may be behind it. The J gene is TRBJ2-1, the V gene TRBV12-3 or TRBV12-4; TRBD2 agrees at 11 bases. The CDR3 has 16 residues. CDR3 residues: CASSLASGRTYNEQFF. The CDR3 DNA reads TGTGCCAGCAGCTTAGCTAGCGGGAGGACCTACAATGAGCAGTTCTTC.

This clonotype was observed many times. The chain uses TRBV5-5 and TRBJ1-5; D gene unclear. Germline V gives CDR1 SGHKS, CDR2 YYEKEE (reference sequence). The CDR3 runs 13 residues. With 0 bases removed from V and 4 bases from J, the gap between germline ends came to 5 bases. CDR3 sequence: CASSLERNQPQHF. In DNA form, the CDR3 reads TGTGCCAGCAGCTTGGAGAGGAATCAGCCCCAGCATTTT. The entire variable domain, with the rest obtained from reference TRBV5-5 and TRBJ1-5, is as follows: DAGVTQSPTHLIKTRGQQVTLRCSPISGHKSVSWYQQVLGQGPQFIFQYYEKEERGRGNFPDRFSARQFPNYSSELNVNALLLGDSALYLCASSLERNQPQHFGDGTRLSIL.